A selection of T cell receptor beta chains follows, all from one sample in a study of blood T cell repertoires in COVID-19. Here immunoSEQ multiplex PCR was the method, and the copy in TCRdb shows in-frame clones only, minus some. The data hold 200,000 or so clones, with around 81% observed a single time. Sequencing was carried out using peripheral blood. Receptors were obtained from a woman aged 55-70 years with acute or convalescent COVID-19. Each CDR3 is given with its conserved first and last residue.

V: TRBV3-1/TRBV3-2
J: TRBJ1-6
CDR3: CASSQAQGNSPLHF

V: TRBV29-1
J: TRBJ1-2
CDR3: CSVVDRGGGTSPYGYTF

V: TRBV7-3
J: TRBJ1-1
CDR3: CASSPDRDTEAFF

V: TRBV5-6
J: TRBJ1-4
CDR3: CASSYLGPGQGNEKLFF

V: TRBV29-1
J: TRBJ2-5
CDR3: CSVDRPPDNQYF

V: TRBV4-2
J: TRBJ2-5
CDR3: CASSQDRGQGQETQYF

V: TRBV6-1
J: TRBJ1-5
CDR3: CASSDLDRDNQPQHF

V: TRBV19
J: TRBJ2-3
CDR3: CASSISPGGHTQDTQYF

V: TRBV4-1
J: TRBJ1-5
CDR3: CASSQALTTHQPQHF

V: TRBV7-2
J: TRBJ2-1
CDR3: CASSLGAGGKYNEQFF

V: TRBV28
J: TRBJ1-6
CDR3: CASSPEASPLHF

V: TRBV9
J: TRBJ2-2
CDR3: CASSVARDSKDTGELFF

V: TRBV5-6
J: TRBJ1-2
CDR3: CASSQAGHDYGYTF

V: TRBV28
J: TRBJ1-3
CDR3: CASSSDRVDLSGNTIYF

V: TRBV10-3
J: TRBJ1-2
CDR3: CAISPDPGQGVVNYGYTF

V: TRBV4-3
J: TRBJ1-4
CDR3: CASSLGGQSNEKLFF

V: TRBV6-6
J: TRBJ2-7
CDR3: CASSRQSVPGQKTYEQYF

V: TRBV19
J: TRBJ1-6
CDR3: CASSSPQGGNSPLHF

V: TRBV6-6
J: TRBJ2-1
CDR3: CASSRTGDFYNEQFF

V: TRBV24-1
J: TRBJ1-3
CDR3: CATSDLAGEEGNTIYF

V: TRBV4-1
J: TRBJ2-2
CDR3: CASSRTGATKLEMNTGELFF

V: TRBV7-8
J: TRBJ1-1
CDR3: CASSLVPGVTEAFF

V: TRBV3-1/TRBV3-2
J: TRBJ1-3
CDR3: CASSQDQGKPRRATIYF

V: TRBV2
J: TRBJ2-7
CDR3: CATQTGGWEQYF

V: TRBV9
J: TRBJ1-1
CDR3: CASSVGPGMGAEAFF

V: TRBV19
J: TRBJ1-1
CDR3: CASIPWAGSGTEAFF

V: TRBV4-1
J: TRBJ2-3
CDR3: CASSQENRGRRDTQYF

V: TRBV5-1
J: TRBJ2-3
CDR3: CASSLGPGGTDTQYF

V: TRBV7-9
J: TRBJ2-2
CDR3: CASSSGTARELFF

V: TRBV6-5
J: TRBJ1-4
CDR3: CASRARSARGEKLFF

V: TRBV2
J: TRBJ1-2
CDR3: CASRASGAFYGYTF

V: TRBV25-1
J: TRBJ1-2
CDR3: CASSEGGRVYGYTF

V: TRBV5-1
J: TRBJ2-3
CDR3: CASSWTSGADTQYF

V: TRBV24-1
J: TRBJ2-2
CDR3: CATSSTGGTGELFF

V: TRBV27
J: TRBJ1-2
CDR3: CASSLSPHLGDYYGYTF

V: TRBV2
J: TRBJ1-3
CDR3: CASSLGGNTIYF

V: TRBV6-5
J: TRBJ2-7
CDR3: CASTLQGGIVYEQYF

V: TRBV7-2
J: TRBJ1-1
CDR3: CASSLGEGNTEAFF

V: TRBV13
J: TRBJ2-3
CDR3: CASSLLSFPDTQYF

V: TRBV4-2
J: TRBJ2-7
CDR3: CASSQEVQGAYEQYF

V: TRBV14
J: TRBJ1-1
CDR3: CASSPNRGWGNTEAFF

V: TRBV19
J: TRBJ1-6
CDR3: CASSTGQGRAPLHF

V: TRBV7-9
J: TRBJ1-3
CDR3: CASSPRRQGQEYF

V: TRBV12-3/TRBV12-4
J: TRBJ1-2
CDR3: CASSLAANGGYTF